These 3 T cell receptor beta chains share one sample of origin, sequenced in a study of CD8 T cells in Susac syndrome (dated 2019 in TCRdb). The library was produced with the immunoSEQ multiplex PCR assay. RNA was extracted using the RNeasy kit, and about 0.45 to 1 microgram was reverse transcribed with random hexamers. TCRdb trimmed the raw reads at Q25, called clones with MiXCR and kept productive beta chains. CDR3 protein duplicates are merged, each entry listing the most common genes and DNA. Present in this sample are 350,000 to 550,000 distinct CDR3 sequences, around 83% of which were seen just once. The top ten hold about 0.12% of the sample. Material for sequencing was CD8+ T cells from PBMCs. Source of these receptors: a human donor with multiple sclerosis.

V and J are TRBV29-1 and TRBJ2-1; 11 bases map to TRBD2. The V gene end was trimmed by 1 base and the J gene end by 5 bases; junction bases not matched to a gene: 7. The CDR3 extends over 16 amino acids. Germline values: CDR1 SQVTM, CDR2 ANQGSEA. CDR3 bases: TGCAGCGTTGAAGGTCCGGGACTAGCGGCAGACAATGAGCAGTTCTTC. Translated: CSVEGPGLAADNEQFF.

This rearrangement joins TRBV11-2 to TRBJ2-7; TRBD2 aligns across 11 bases. Trimming removed 0 bases from V and 5 bases from J; junction bases left unmatched: 0. CDR1 is SGHAT, CDR2 FQNNGV, per germline. CDR3 length equals 14 residues. CDR3 region: CASSLDSGGDEQYF. The CDR3 coding sequence is TGTGCCAGCAGCTTAGATAGCGGGGGGGACGAGCAGTACTTC.

The CDR3 DNA reads as TGTGCCAGCAGTTACTATCGATGGCGGGAGAGAGGAGGCTACAATGAGCAGTTCTTC. It specifies CASSYYRWRERGGYNEQFF. This chain connects TRBV6-5 to TRBJ2-1; TRBD2 agrees at 7 bases. This CDR3 contains 19 residues. V lost 1 base to trimming and J lost 3 bases; unmatched junction nucleotides: 15. Germline CDR1 MNHEY, CDR2 SVGAGI.